A selection of T cell receptor beta chains follows, all from one sample in a study of blood T cell repertoires in COVID-19. Only in-frame clones appear in the TCRdb table, and some are missing; sequencing was by immunoSEQ multiplex PCR. This sample yields approximately 240,000 clones, of which approximately 79% are seen a single time; about 5.3% belongs to the top ten. Source material: peripheral blood. These receptors were taken from a woman of 80 years or more with active or convalescent COVID-19. Both conserved end residues are part of each CDR3. D genes are given only for firm matches. Expanded clones get a size class; other rows say once, few or many, or leave the size out.

J gene: TRBJ1-5
V gene: TRBV7-2
D gene: -
clone size: -
CDR3 protein: CASSSDRRPPQHF
CDR3 DNA: TGTGCCAGCAGCTCCGACAGGAGGCCGCCCCAGCATTTT

J gene: TRBJ1-1
V gene: TRBV11-3
D gene: -
clone size: -
CDR3 protein: CASSTDSLNTEAFF
CDR3 DNA: TGTGCCAGCAGCACCGACAGCCTGAACACTGAAGCTTTCTTT

J gene: TRBJ1-2
V gene: TRBV19
D gene: TRBD1
clone size: -
CDR3 protein: CASIGTGARDGYTF
CDR3 DNA: TGTGCCAGTATTGGGACAGGCGCGCGCGATGGCTACACCTTC

J gene: TRBJ2-5
V gene: TRBV6-5
D gene: -
clone size: once
CDR3 protein: CASSYSVGGGAKTQYF
CDR3 DNA: TGTGCCAGCAGTTACTCAGTTGGTGGGGGCGCGAAGACCCAGTACTTC

J gene: TRBJ1-6
V gene: TRBV2
D gene: TRBD1
clone size: -
CDR3 protein: CASSEQGASSPLHF
CDR3 DNA: TGTGCCAGCAGTGAACAGGGGGCGAGTTCACCCCTCCACTTT

J gene: TRBJ2-1
V gene: TRBV19
D gene: -
clone size: -
CDR3 protein: CASSISTLPSFYNEQFF
CDR3 DNA: TGTGCCAGTAGTATCTCGACTCTCCCATCCTTCTACAATGAGCAGTTCTTC

J gene: TRBJ2-2
V gene: TRBV6-5
D gene: -
clone size: once
CDR3 protein: CASSYLTGAAGELFF
CDR3 DNA: TGTGCCAGCAGTTATCTGACAGGAGCAGCCGGGGAGCTGTTTTTT

J gene: TRBJ2-3
V gene: TRBV11-2
D gene: -
clone size: -
CDR3 protein: CASSLDLLDTQYF
CDR3 DNA: TGTGCCAGCAGCTTAGATCTTTTGGATACGCAGTATTTT

J gene: TRBJ1-6
V gene: TRBV6-1
D gene: TRBD1
clone size: -
CDR3 protein: CASSEIGTGLSPLHF
CDR3 DNA: TGTGCCAGCAGTGAAATCGGGACAGGGTTATCACCCCTCCACTTT

J gene: TRBJ2-2
V gene: TRBV18
D gene: TRBD2
clone size: -
CDR3 protein: CASSLGLAGDTGELFF
CDR3 DNA: TGTGCCAGCTCACTCGGACTAGCGGGAGACACCGGGGAGCTGTTTTTT

J gene: TRBJ2-5
V gene: TRBV15
D gene: TRBD2
clone size: -
CDR3 protein: CATSRDLAGGPLVYF
CDR3 DNA: TGTGCCACCAGCAGAGATCTGGCGGGAGGCCCCTTGGTGTACTTC

J gene: TRBJ2-1
V gene: TRBV18
D gene: -
clone size: -
CDR3 protein: CASSGAGQPSYNEQFF
CDR3 DNA: TGTGCCAGCTCAGGAGCAGGACAGCCCTCCTACAATGAGCAGTTCTTC

J gene: TRBJ2-1
V gene: TRBV5-1
D gene: -
clone size: -
CDR3 protein: CASSSPKGGGAYNEQFF
CDR3 DNA: TGCGCCAGCAGCTCGCCAAAAGGGGGGGGAGCCTACAATGAGCAGTTCTTC

J gene: TRBJ1-1
V gene: TRBV18
D gene: -
clone size: -
CDR3 protein: CASSRDSRSMGAFF
CDR3 DNA: TGTGCCAGCTCTCGGGACTCACGCTCAATGGGAGCTTTCTTT

J gene: TRBJ2-7
V gene: TRBV6-5
D gene: -
clone size: -
CDR3 protein: CASSYSAGTYEQYF
CDR3 DNA: TGTGCCAGCAGTTACTCTGCGGGAACCTACGAGCAGTACTTC

J gene: TRBJ1-4
V gene: TRBV4-2
D gene: -
clone size: -
CDR3 protein: CASSQEPDTVQKLFF
CDR3 DNA: TGTGCCAGCAGCCAAGAGCCGGACACTGTACAAAAACTGTTTTTT

J gene: TRBJ1-5
V gene: TRBV10-2
D gene: -
clone size: -
CDR3 protein: CASSDYSRNQPQHF
CDR3 DNA: TGCGCCAGCAGTGATTACAGCCGCAATCAGCCCCAGCATTTT

J gene: TRBJ1-2
V gene: TRBV30
D gene: TRBD1
clone size: -
CDR3 protein: CAWRDGSQGVYGYTF
CDR3 DNA: TGTGCCTGGAGGGACGGATCGCAGGGGGTCTATGGCTACACCTTC

J gene: TRBJ1-2
V gene: TRBV28
D gene: TRBD1
clone size: many
CDR3 protein: CASSTGGTYGYTF
CDR3 DNA: TGTGCCAGCAGTACAGGGGGTACCTATGGCTACACCTTC

J gene: TRBJ2-1
V gene: TRBV15
D gene: -
clone size: -
CDR3 protein: CATSRDYKRTRGNEQFF
CDR3 DNA: TGTGCCACCAGCAGAGATTACAAACGAACTAGGGGGAATGAGCAGTTCTTC

J gene: TRBJ2-7
V gene: TRBV30
D gene: -
clone size: -
CDR3 protein: CAWLSLGREQYF
CDR3 DNA: TGTGCCTGGCTATCACTAGGACGCGAGCAGTACTTC

J gene: TRBJ2-3
V gene: TRBV5-1
D gene: -
clone size: -
CDR3 protein: CASSPQGTDTQYF
CDR3 DNA: TGCGCCAGCAGCCCCCAGGGCACAGATACGCAGTATTTT

J gene: TRBJ2-7
V gene: TRBV28
D gene: -
clone size: -
CDR3 protein: CASSFSLDSSYEQYF
CDR3 DNA: TGTGCCAGCAGTTTCTCCCTGGACAGCTCCTACGAGCAGTACTTC

J gene: TRBJ2-7
V gene: TRBV7-8
D gene: -
clone size: -
CDR3 protein: CASSPWTASYEQYF
CDR3 DNA: TGTGCCAGCAGCCCCTGGACTGCATCCTACGAGCAGTACTTC

J gene: TRBJ1-1
V gene: TRBV18
D gene: -
clone size: -
CDR3 protein: CASSPQWPNTEAFF
CDR3 DNA: TGTGCCAGCTCACCACAGTGGCCGAACACTGAAGCTTTCTTT

J gene: TRBJ1-1
V gene: TRBV7-9
D gene: TRBD1
clone size: once
CDR3 protein: CASSLMTGSEAFF
CDR3 DNA: TGTGCCAGCAGCCTGATGACAGGGAGTGAAGCTTTCTTT

J gene: TRBJ1-2
V gene: TRBV29-1
D gene: -
clone size: -
CDR3 protein: CSVEDAEGPYGYTF
CDR3 DNA: TGCAGCGTTGAAGACGCGGAGGGTCCCTATGGCTACACCTTC

J gene: TRBJ2-1
V gene: TRBV7-9
D gene: TRBD1
clone size: -
CDR3 protein: CASSLAPKGQGHNEQFF
CDR3 DNA: TGTGCCAGCAGCTTAGCTCCCAAGGGACAGGGCCACAATGAGCAGTTCTTC

J gene: TRBJ1-3
V gene: TRBV30
D gene: -
clone size: few
CDR3 protein: CASSLSSGNTIYF
CDR3 DNA: TGTGCGTCGAGTCTTTCCTCTGGAAACACCATATATTTT

J gene: TRBJ2-7
V gene: TRBV2
D gene: TRBD2
clone size: -
CDR3 protein: CASTPGGFGGYEQYF
CDR3 DNA: TGTGCCAGCACCCCGGGAGGGTTCGGGGGCTACGAGCAGTACTTC

J gene: TRBJ2-7
V gene: TRBV21-1
D gene: -
clone size: -
CDR3 protein: CASSKGVRGPSYEQYF
CDR3 DNA: TGTGCCAGCAGTAAAGGGGTCAGGGGGCCATCCTACGAGCAGTACTTC

J gene: TRBJ1-2
V gene: TRBV7-8
D gene: -
clone size: -
CDR3 protein: CASSLGAVYGYTF
CDR3 DNA: TGTGCCAGCAGCTTAGGGGCCGTCTATGGCTACACCTTC

J gene: TRBJ2-6
V gene: TRBV2
D gene: TRBD1
clone size: -
CDR3 protein: CASSGGQGIGANVLTF
CDR3 DNA: TGTGCCAGCAGTGGTGGACAGGGGATTGGGGCCAACGTCCTGACTTTC

J gene: TRBJ2-3
V gene: TRBV5-1
D gene: TRBD1
clone size: -
CDR3 protein: CASGSTGLSTDTQYF
CDR3 DNA: TGCGCCAGCGGCTCGACAGGGCTTAGCACAGATACGCAGTATTTT

J gene: TRBJ1-1
V gene: TRBV7-9
D gene: TRBD1
clone size: -
CDR3 protein: CASSSTGVVAFF
CDR3 DNA: TGTGCCAGCAGCTCGACAGGGGTCGTAGCTTTCTTT

J gene: TRBJ1-6
V gene: TRBV6-1
D gene: TRBD1
clone size: -
CDR3 protein: CASSEYTGGSRGSPLHF
CDR3 DNA: TGTGCCAGCAGTGAATACACAGGGGGCTCGAGGGGGTCACCCCTCCACTTT

J gene: TRBJ1-1
V gene: TRBV28
D gene: TRBD1
clone size: -
CDR3 protein: CASSLSPSYFTGGRMNTEAFF
CDR3 DNA: TGTGCCAGCAGTTTAAGCCCATCGTATTTCACAGGGGGCAGGATGAACACTGAAGCTTTCTTT

J gene: TRBJ2-5
V gene: TRBV9
D gene: -
clone size: -
CDR3 protein: CASSADVGRETQYF
CDR3 DNA: TGTGCCAGCAGCGCGGACGTGGGGAGGGAGACCCAGTACTTC

J gene: TRBJ1-6
V gene: TRBV27
D gene: -
clone size: -
CDR3 protein: CASSLGGAYNSPLHF
CDR3 DNA: TGTGCCAGCAGTTTGGGCGGGGCCTATAATTCACCCCTCCACTTT

J gene: TRBJ1-2
V gene: TRBV2
D gene: -
clone size: -
CDR3 protein: CASSEWVGGYYGYTF
CDR3 DNA: TGTGCCAGCAGTGAATGGGTGGGGGGATACTATGGCTACACCTTC

J gene: TRBJ2-7
V gene: TRBV18
D gene: TRBD2
clone size: -
CDR3 protein: CASSRGGASGRPYEQYF
CDR3 DNA: TGTGCCAGCTCCCGGGGTGGGGCTAGCGGGAGACCCTACGAGCAGTACTTC

J gene: TRBJ1-3
V gene: TRBV2
D gene: -
clone size: -
CDR3 protein: CASSGGHLVGNTIYF
CDR3 DNA: TGTGCCAGCAGTGGGGGACACCTCGTTGGAAACACCATATATTTT

J gene: TRBJ1-3
V gene: TRBV30
D gene: -
clone size: few
CDR3 protein: CAWNSGLLSGNTIYF
CDR3 DNA: TGTGCCTGGAATTCGGGACTCCTCTCTGGAAACACCATATATTTT

J gene: TRBJ2-4
V gene: TRBV18
D gene: TRBD2
clone size: -
CDR3 protein: CASSPRSGSEAKNIQYF
CDR3 DNA: TGTGCCAGCTCACCTCGTAGCGGGAGCGAAGCCAAAAACATTCAGTACTTC

J gene: TRBJ2-2
V gene: TRBV5-4
D gene: TRBD1
clone size: -
CDR3 protein: CASSGGQGAHTGELFF
CDR3 DNA: TGTGCCAGCAGCGGGGGACAGGGGGCGCATACCGGGGAGCTGTTTTTT

J gene: TRBJ2-7
V gene: TRBV3-1/TRBV3-2
D gene: -
clone size: -
CDR3 protein: CASSQVIHEQYF
CDR3 DNA: TGTGCCAGCAGCCAAGTCATCCACGAGCAGTACTTC

J gene: TRBJ1-6
V gene: TRBV28
D gene: -
clone size: -
CDR3 protein: CASSSQAYSYNSPLHF
CDR3 DNA: TGTGCCAGCAGTTCCCAGGCGTACTCCTATAATTCACCCCTCCACTTT

J gene: TRBJ2-7
V gene: TRBV5-1
D gene: TRBD2
clone size: -
CDR3 protein: CASSLSPAGGPLEQYF
CDR3 DNA: TGCGCCAGCAGCTTGAGTCCTGCGGGAGGCCCCCTCGAGCAGTACTTC

J gene: TRBJ1-4
V gene: TRBV5-1
D gene: TRBD1
clone size: -
CDR3 protein: CASSKETGMYEKLFF
CDR3 DNA: TGCGCCAGCAGCAAGGAGACAGGGATGTACGAAAAACTGTTTTTT

J gene: TRBJ1-1
V gene: TRBV6-5
D gene: -
clone size: -
CDR3 protein: CASSPLSLNTEAFF
CDR3 DNA: TGTGCCAGCAGCCCCCTTAGTTTGAACACTGAAGCTTTCTTT

J gene: TRBJ2-5
V gene: TRBV10-1
D gene: TRBD2
clone size: -
CDR3 protein: CASSGGLGAGSETQYF
CDR3 DNA: TGCGCCAGCAGTGGCGGCTTGGGAGCGGGAAGTGAGACCCAGTACTTC

J gene: TRBJ1-5
V gene: TRBV28
D gene: TRBD1
clone size: -
CDR3 protein: CASMTGGNQPQHF
CDR3 DNA: TGTGCCAGCATGACAGGGGGCAATCAGCCCCAGCATTTT

J gene: TRBJ1-2
V gene: TRBV19
D gene: TRBD1
clone size: -
CDR3 protein: CASSGTGSQINYGYTF
CDR3 DNA: TGTGCCAGTAGTGGGACAGGGTCGCAGATTAACTATGGCTACACCTTC